The clone carrying this T cell receptor (beta chain) was detected many times. Its antigen is not known. The data belong to a study of T cells in Graves' hyperthyroidism and ophthalmopathy. Study-level results: Blood also held most thyroid clonotypes expanded beyond 0.001.

RNA transcripts yielded amplified TCR beta CDR3 regions. The HTBI primer set served for first-round RT-PCR of the TCR CDR3. Via MiXCR, TCRdb re-called the multiplex PCR reads, giving one row per CDR3 protein. This sample yields some 760,000 distinct CDR3 sequences, of which less than 15% are seen a single time; about a tenth belongs to the top ten. The CDR3 extends over 15 amino acids. V dropped 4 bases and J dropped 1 base, with 14 bases sitting between them. Germline values: CDR1 SNHLY, CDR2 FYNNEI. Patients were aged 18 to 65, had disease duration under 2 months, and had newly diagnosed hyperthyroidism. Each diagnosis drew on symptoms, thyroxine, TRAb, thyroid ultrasound and orbital computed tomography findings.

This sequence originates from a woman younger than 30 with Graves' hyperthyroidism. The sample was blood. The gene calls are TRBV2 and TRBJ2-7; D may be TRBD1 (7 bases). This CDR3 is CASSVEQGGSYEQYF. The CDR3 coding sequence is TGTGCCAGCAGTGTAGAGCAGGGGGGTTCCTACGAGCAGTACTTC.